Sequencing of this TCR beta chain was carried out in a study of a mutant IDH1 vaccine in newly diagnosed glioma. Study context: Patients were given eight vaccinations, scheduled in weeks 1, 3, 5, 7, 11, 15, 19 and 23. Beforehand, treatment had been radiotherapy, temozolomide, or both; the majority received both. The study started vaccination 4-6 weeks after radiotherapy alone, or with temozolomide cycles.

Time point of the sample: week 5, during vaccination. Each dose delivered 300 ug of mutant IDH1 20-mer peptide subcutaneously with imiquimod. Whole-study results and caveats: Pseudoprogression appeared unlinked to shifts in leading peripheral T cell clonotypes.

As to this clone: Its antigen remains unknown.

Germline V gene lookup returns CDR1 GTSNPN and CDR2 SVGIG (reference sequence). J was trimmed by 5 bases and V by 2 bases; bases with no gene match: 3. The CDR3 consists of 13 residues. The data were produced by immunoSEQ multiplex PCR, yet TCRdb's version contains in-frame clones alone and is incomplete. The top ten hold around 2% of the sample, which has 49,000 or so clones, roughly 73% seen once. Sample: PBMCs, taken from a glioma patient whose treatment included an IDH1 peptide vaccine. The clonotype originates from a woman aged 40 to 50 with glioma. This chain joins TRBV30 and TRBJ1-2; 9 positions match TRBD1. Written as DNA, the CDR3 is TGTGCCTGGAGTCCCGGGACAGGGTATGGCTACACCTTC. This encodes CAWSPGTGYGYTF.